This T cell receptor (beta chain) was found in a study of CD8+ T cells in alopecia areata. Across the whole study: Patients received oral tofacitinib, 5 to 10 mg twice daily, for moderate-to-severe alopecia areata. After 6 to 18 months of tofacitinib, follow-up continued 6 months off drug.

The CDR3 has 11 residues. V lost 0 bases to trimming and J lost 10 bases, with 6 bases between them. Per germline, CDR1 MNHNY and CDR2 SVGAGI (reference sequence). Extraction of RNA preceded its reverse transcription into cDNA, which served as the sequencing template. The repertoire was sequenced with immunoSEQ multiplex PCR; TCRdb's copy has only in-frame clones and lacks some. This table has 95,000 to 110,000 clones, 84% appearing once. Treatment indicated: oral pan-JAK inhibitor, 5-10 mg twice daily. To note about this clone: Its antigen remains unknown.

Broader study findings: An increase in clonality over normal scalp was evident in lesional scalp, especially alopecia totalis/universalis.

The sample here was CD8+ T cells sorted from blood, taken at week 24, from a patient treated with tofacitinib. The clonotype comes from a human donor with alopecia areata. J is TRBJ1-1 and V is TRBV6-6; D gene unclear. As DNA, the CDR3 is TGTGCCAGCAGTTACTCCTTAGGAGCTTTCTTT. This encodes CASSYSLGAFF.